This TCR beta chain was identified in a study of T cell responses to AZD1222 COVID-19 vaccine. General study results and limits: Recipients of AZD1222 seropositive at baseline numbered only 5 or 6. Targets within unmutated variant regions were reportedly found for nearly half of spike-specific TCRs. Females made up more of the donors, who were largely white British, and clonal diversity may have come out too low.

J gave up 2 bases and V 3 bases, and 4 bases lay outside the gene matches. Germline V CDR1 and CDR2: SGHDT, YYEEEE. The CDR3 is 15 amino acids. Using immunoSEQ multiplex PCR, the repertoire was profiled, and TCRdb retains in-frame clones only, with some absent. The sample contains 150,000 to 200,000 clones, roughly nine tenths of which appear only once. This clone was counted a few times. Its antigen is still unknown. This chain links TRBV5-6 with TRBJ2-7; 11 positions match TRBD2. The source of this sequence is an adult who received the AZD1222 COVID-19 vaccine. Material: peripheral blood, obtained 28 days after the second AZD1222 dose. CDR3 nucleotide sequence: TGTGCCAGCAGCTGGGGGACTAGCGGACCCTACGAGCAGTACTTC. It yields the protein CASSWGTSGPYEQYF. Variable domain in full (rest from reference TRBV5-6 and TRBJ2-7): DAGVTQSPTHLIKTRGQQVTLRCSPKSGHDTVSWYQQALGQGPQFIFQYYEEEERQRGNFPDRFSGHQFPNYSSELNVNALLLGDSALYLCASSWGTSGPYEQYFGPGTRLTVT.